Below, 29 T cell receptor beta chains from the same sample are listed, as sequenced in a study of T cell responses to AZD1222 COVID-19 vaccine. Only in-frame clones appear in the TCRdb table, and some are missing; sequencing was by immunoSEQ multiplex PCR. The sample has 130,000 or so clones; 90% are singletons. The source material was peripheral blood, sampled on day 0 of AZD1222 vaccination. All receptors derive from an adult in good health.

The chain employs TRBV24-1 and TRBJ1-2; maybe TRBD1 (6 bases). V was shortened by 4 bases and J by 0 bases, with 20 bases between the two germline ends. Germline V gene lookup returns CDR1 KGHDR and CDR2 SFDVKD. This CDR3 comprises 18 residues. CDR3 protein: CATSDPGLGGTPNYGYTF. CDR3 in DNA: TGTGCCACCAGTGACCCTGGACTTGGGGGGACACCTAACTATGGCTACACCTTC.

CDR3 nucleotides: TGTGCCAGCAGCCAAGACCTAGCGGGAGGAAGGGAGCAGTACTTC. It is translated as CASSQDLAGGREQYF. The chain has TRBV3-1 (or the pseudogene TRBV3-2) and TRBJ2-7; 11 bases are shared with TRBD2. V lost 0 bases to trimming and J lost 7 bases; unmatched junction nucleotides: 5. The CDR3 contains 15 residues. Germline V gene sequence: CDR1 LGHDT, CDR2 YNNKEL (reference sequence).

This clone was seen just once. The CDR3 spells CASSSQGEYYGGYTF. The CDR3 region has the DNA TGTGCCAGCAGCTCCCAGGGGGAGTATTATGGTGGCTACACCTTC. The chain employs TRBV5-8 and TRBJ1-2, with 7 bases lining up with TRBD1. This CDR3 region has 15 residues. Germline V lookup: CDR1 SGHTS, CDR2 YDEGEE. V dropped 3 bases and J dropped 7; count of bases not matched to a gene: 12.

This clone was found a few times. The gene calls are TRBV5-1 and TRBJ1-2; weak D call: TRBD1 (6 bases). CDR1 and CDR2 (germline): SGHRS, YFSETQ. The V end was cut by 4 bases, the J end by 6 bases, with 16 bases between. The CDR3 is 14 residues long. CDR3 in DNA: TGCGCCAGCAGCCCGGACGGGGGCCCCAATGGCTACACCTTC. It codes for CASSPDGGPNGYTF.

The CDR3 DNA reads as TGTGCCAGCAGCTTTCAGAGTAGCGGGGCGCACGGGGAGCTGTTTTTT. Protein sequence: CASSFQSSGAHGELFF. The J gene is TRBJ2-2, the V gene TRBV7-3, with 8 bases that match TRBD2. Germline values: CDR1 SGHTA, CDR2 FQGTGA. V dropped 3 bases and J dropped 7; count of bases not matched to a gene: 10. This CDR3 spans 16 amino acids.

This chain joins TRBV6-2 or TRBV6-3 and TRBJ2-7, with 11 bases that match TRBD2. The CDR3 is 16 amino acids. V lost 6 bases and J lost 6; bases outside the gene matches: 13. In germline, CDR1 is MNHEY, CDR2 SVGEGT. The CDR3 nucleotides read TGTGCCAGCAGCCCCTATAGCGGGGGGGCACTAGGCGAGCAGTACTTC. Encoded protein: CASSPYSGGALGEQYF.

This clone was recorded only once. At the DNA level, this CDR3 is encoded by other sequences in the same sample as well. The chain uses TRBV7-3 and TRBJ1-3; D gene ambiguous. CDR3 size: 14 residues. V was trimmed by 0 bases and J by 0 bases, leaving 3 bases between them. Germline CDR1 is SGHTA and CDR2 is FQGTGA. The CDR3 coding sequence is TGTGCCAGCAGCTTAACCAGCTCTGGAAACACCATATATTTT. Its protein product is CASSLTSSGNTIYF.

The CDR3 coding sequence is TGTGCCAGCAGCTTAGTAGCGGGGGCCCTCACAGATACGCAGTATTTT. Translation: CASSLVAGALTDTQYF. The chain combines TRBV5-5 with TRBJ2-3, with TRBD2 identical over 9 bases. Germline assignment: CDR1 SGHKS and CDR2 YYEKEE (reference sequence). V shed 2 bases, J shed 2 bases, and the junction held 6 bases outside the gene matches. The CDR3 sequence is 16 residues long. The whole variable domain, remainder taken from reference TRBV5-5 and TRBJ2-3, is DAGVTQSPTHLIKTRGQQVTLRCSPISGHKSVSWYQQVLGQGPQFIFQYYEKEERGRGNFPDRFSARQFPNYSSELNVNALLLGDSALYLCASSLVAGALTDTQYFGPGTRLTVL.

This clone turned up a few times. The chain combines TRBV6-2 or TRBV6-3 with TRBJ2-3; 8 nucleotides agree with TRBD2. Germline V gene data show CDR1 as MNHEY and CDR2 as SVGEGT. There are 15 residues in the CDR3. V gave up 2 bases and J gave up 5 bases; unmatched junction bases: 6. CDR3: CASSYARGAGDTQYF. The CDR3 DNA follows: TGTGCCAGCAGTTACGCGCGGGGGGCCGGAGATACGCAGTATTTT.

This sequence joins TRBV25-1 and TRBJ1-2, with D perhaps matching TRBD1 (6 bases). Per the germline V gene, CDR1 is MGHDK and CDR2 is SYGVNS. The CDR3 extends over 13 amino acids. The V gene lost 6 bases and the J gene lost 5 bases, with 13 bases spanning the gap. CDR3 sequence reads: CASSRGLGYGYTF. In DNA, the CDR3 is TGTGCCAGCAGCAGGGGACTTGGATATGGCTACACCTTC.

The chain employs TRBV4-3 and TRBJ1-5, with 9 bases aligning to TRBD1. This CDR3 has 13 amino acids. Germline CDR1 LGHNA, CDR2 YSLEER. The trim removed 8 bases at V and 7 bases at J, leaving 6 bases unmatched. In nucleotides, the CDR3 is TGCGCCAGCGCCCGGGACAGGGACCAGCCCCAGCATTTT. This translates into CASARDRDQPQHF.

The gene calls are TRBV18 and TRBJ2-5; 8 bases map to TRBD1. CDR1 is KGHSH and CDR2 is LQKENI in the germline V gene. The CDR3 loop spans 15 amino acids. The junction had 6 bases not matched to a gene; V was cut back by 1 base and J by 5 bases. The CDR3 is CASSPQQGVIETQYF. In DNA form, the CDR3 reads TGTGCCAGCTCACCACAACAGGGGGTGATTGAGACCCAGTACTTC.

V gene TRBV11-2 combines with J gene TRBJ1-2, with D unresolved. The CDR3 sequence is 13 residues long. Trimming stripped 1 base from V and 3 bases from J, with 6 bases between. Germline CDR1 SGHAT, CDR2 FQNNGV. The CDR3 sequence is CASSLVGDYGYTF. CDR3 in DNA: TGTGCCAGCAGCTTAGTGGGAGACTATGGCTACACCTTC.

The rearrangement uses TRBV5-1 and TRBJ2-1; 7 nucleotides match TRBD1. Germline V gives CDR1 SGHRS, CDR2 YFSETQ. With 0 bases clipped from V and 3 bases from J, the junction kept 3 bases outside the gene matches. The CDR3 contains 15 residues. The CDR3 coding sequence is TGCGCCAGCAGCTTGGATGGACAGGTCTACAATGAGCAGTTCTTC. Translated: CASSLDGQVYNEQFF.

DNA for the CDR3: TGTGCCAGCAACTACGCGGGAGGGCCGGGCAATGAGCAGTTCTTC. Translated: CASNYAGGPGNEQFF. The chain uses TRBV6-5 and TRBJ2-1; 9 nucleotides align to TRBD2. Germline V gene lookup returns CDR1 MNHEY and CDR2 SVGAGI. Trimming took 7 bases from V and 6 from J; bases not matched to a gene: 10. The CDR3 covers 15 residues.

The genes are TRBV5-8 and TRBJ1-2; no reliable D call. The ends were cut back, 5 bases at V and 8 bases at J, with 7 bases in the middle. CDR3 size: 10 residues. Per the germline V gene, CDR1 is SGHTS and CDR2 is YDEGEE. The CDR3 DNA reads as TGTGCCAGCAGACCCCTGGGCTACACCTTC. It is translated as CASRPLGYTF.

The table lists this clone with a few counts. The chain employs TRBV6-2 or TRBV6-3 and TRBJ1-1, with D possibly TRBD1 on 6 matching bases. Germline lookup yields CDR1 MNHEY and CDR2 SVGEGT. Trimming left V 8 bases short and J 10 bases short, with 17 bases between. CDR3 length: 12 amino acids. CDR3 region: CASGLVQGRAFF. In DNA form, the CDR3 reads TGTGCCAGCGGCCTAGTACAGGGACGAGCTTTCTTT.

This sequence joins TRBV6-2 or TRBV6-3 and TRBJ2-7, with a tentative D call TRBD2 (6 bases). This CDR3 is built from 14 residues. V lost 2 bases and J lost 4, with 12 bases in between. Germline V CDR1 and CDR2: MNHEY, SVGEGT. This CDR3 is CASSYRGKGYEQYF. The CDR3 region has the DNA TGTGCCAGCAGTTACCGGGGGAAGGGGTACGAGCAGTACTTC.

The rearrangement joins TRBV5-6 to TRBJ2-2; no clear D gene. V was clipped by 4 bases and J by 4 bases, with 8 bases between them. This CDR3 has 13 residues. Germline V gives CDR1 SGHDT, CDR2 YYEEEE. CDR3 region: CASSLYITGELFF. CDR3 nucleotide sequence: TGTGCCAGCAGCCTATACATCACCGGGGAGCTGTTTTTT.

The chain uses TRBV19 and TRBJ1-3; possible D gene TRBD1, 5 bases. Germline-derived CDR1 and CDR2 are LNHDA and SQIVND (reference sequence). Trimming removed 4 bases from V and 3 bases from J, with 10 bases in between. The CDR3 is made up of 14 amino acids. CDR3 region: CASSNQGGGNTIYF. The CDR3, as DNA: TGTGCCAGTAGTAACCAGGGTGGTGGAAACACCATATATTTT.

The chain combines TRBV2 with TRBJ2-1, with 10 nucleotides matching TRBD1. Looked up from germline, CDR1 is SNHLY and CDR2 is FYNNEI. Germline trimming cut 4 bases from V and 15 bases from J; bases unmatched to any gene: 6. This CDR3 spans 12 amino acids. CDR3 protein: CASSVRDRGTFF. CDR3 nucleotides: TGTGCCAGCAGTGTCCGGGACAGGGGAACGTTCTTC.

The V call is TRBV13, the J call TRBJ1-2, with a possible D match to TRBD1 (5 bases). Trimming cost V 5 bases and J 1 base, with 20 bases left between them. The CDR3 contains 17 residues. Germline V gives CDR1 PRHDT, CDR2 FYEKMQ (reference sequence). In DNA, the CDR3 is TGTGCCAGCAGCCCGCCCGACCCGGGACGGCATAACTATGGCTACACCTTC. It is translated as CASSPPDPGRHNYGYTF.

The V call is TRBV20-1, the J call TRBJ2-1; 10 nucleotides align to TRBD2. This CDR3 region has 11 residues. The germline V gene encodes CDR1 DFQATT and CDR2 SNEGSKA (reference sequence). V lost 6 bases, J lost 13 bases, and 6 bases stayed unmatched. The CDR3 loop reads CSAPGLASQFF. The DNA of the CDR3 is TGCAGTGCCCCGGGACTAGCGAGTCAGTTCTTC.

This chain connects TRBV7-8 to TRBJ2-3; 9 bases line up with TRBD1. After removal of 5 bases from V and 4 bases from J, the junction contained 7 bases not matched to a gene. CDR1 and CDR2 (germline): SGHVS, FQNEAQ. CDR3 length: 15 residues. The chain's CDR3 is CASSRGTGYADTQYF. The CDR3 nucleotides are TGTGCCAGCAGCCGAGGGACAGGGTACGCAGATACGCAGTATTTT.

The CDR3, as DNA: TGTGCCAGCAAGGTCCCGGGGGCGGGAACTGAAGCTTTCTTT. Translating it yields CASKVPGAGTEAFF. V gene TRBV2 combines with J gene TRBJ1-1, with TRBD1 as a possible D gene (6 bases). CDR3 length equals 14 residues. V lost 7 bases to trimming and J lost 5 bases, with 17 bases between them. Per germline, CDR1 SNHLY and CDR2 FYNNEI.

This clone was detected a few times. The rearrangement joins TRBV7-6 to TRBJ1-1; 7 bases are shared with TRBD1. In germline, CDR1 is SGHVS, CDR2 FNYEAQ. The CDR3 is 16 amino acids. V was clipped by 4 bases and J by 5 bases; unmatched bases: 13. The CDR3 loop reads CASSSDPTGTATEAFF. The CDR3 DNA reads TGTGCCAGCAGCTCCGACCCGACAGGGACGGCGACTGAAGCTTTCTTT.

The CDR3 loop is CATGEGALDTQYF. The CDR3 DNA sequence: TGCGCCACCGGGGAAGGGGCCTTGGATACGCAGTATTTT. V gene TRBV5-1 combines with J gene TRBJ2-3; possibly TRBD1 or TRBD2 for D (5 bases each). This CDR3 contains 13 residues. CDR1 and CDR2 (germline): SGHRS, YFSETQ. Deletions cut 9 bases from V and 6 bases from J, with 17 bases between.

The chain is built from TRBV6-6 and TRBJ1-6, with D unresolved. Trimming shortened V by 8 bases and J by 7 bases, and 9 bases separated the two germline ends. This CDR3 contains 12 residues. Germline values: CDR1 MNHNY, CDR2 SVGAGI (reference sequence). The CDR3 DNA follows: TGTGCCAGCCTTGAAGGGAATTCACCCCTCCACTTT. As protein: CASLEGNSPLHF.

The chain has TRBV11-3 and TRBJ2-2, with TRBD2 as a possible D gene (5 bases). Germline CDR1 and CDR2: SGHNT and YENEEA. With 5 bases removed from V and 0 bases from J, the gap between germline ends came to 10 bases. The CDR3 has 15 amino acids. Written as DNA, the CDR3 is TGTGCCAGCAGCCGACGGGGTACGAACACCGGGGAGCTGTTTTTT. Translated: CASSRRGTNTGELFF.